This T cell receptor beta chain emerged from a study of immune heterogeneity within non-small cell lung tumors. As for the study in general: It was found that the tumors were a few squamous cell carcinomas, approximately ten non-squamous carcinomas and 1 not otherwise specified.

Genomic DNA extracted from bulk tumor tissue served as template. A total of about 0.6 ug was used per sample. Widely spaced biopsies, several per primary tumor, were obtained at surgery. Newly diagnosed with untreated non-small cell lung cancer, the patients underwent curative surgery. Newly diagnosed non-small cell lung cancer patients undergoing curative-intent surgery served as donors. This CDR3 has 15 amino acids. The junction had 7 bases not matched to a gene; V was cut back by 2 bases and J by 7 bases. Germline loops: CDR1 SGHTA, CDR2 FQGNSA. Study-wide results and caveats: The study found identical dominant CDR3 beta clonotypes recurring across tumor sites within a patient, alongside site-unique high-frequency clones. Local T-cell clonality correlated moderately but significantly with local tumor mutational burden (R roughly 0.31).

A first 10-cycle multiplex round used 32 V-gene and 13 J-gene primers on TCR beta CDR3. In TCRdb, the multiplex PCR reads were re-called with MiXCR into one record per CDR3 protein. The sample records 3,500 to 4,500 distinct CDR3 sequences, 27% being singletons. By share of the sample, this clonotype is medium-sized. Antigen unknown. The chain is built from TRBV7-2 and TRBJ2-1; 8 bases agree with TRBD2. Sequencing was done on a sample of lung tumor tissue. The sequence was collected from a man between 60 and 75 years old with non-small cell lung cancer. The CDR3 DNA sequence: TGTGCCAGCAGCTTAATCGGCGGGAGGAATAATGAGCAGTTCTTC. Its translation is CASSLIGGRNNEQFF.